The entry below gives a single T cell receptor (beta chain) sequence along with its context. Its antigen is undetermined. TCR beta CDR3 sequences were amplified from RNA transcripts. When the TCR CDR3 underwent first-round RT-PCR, the HTBI primer set was used. TCRdb independently ran MiXCR on the multiplex PCR reads; one entry per CDR3 protein. The sample shows over 300,000 distinct CDR3 sequences, around 14% of them seen only once. CDR1 and CDR2 from the germline V gene are LNHDA and SQIVND (reference sequence). The V end was cut by 5 bases, the J end by 13 bases, with 23 bases between. There are 15 residues in the CDR3. This specimen comes from a study of T cells in Graves' hyperthyroidism and ophthalmopathy. Broader study findings: Stable hyperthyroidism was separated from ophthalmopathy by a model based on 13 V-J features.

This sequence originates from an older woman with Graves' hyperthyroidism. The V call is TRBV19, the J call TRBJ1-4, with D tentatively TRBD1 (6 bases). Input material: blood. CDR3 coding DNA: TGTGCCAGTAGTTCTCCGGGACACGGGGCCGATCGACTGTTTTTT. Translated: CASSSPGHGADRLFF.